This T cell receptor beta chain was sequenced for a study of blood T cell repertoires in COVID-19. As for the study in general: Samples taken during acute and convalescent COVID-19 were collected in the United States, Italy and Spain. Sources were T cells, B-cell-depleted T cells, or PBMCs; the material itself was cDNA or gDNA.

Authors' analysis steps: Reference gene primer amplification gave estimated nucleated cell counts. Only in-frame clones appear in the TCRdb table, and some are missing; sequencing was by immunoSEQ multiplex PCR. V and J calls and clone size are copied from that table; D and trimming were computed from the DNA. Of 150,000 to 200,000 clones in the sample, 80% to 90% were seen once. The germline gives CDR1 DFQATT, CDR2 SNEGSKA (reference sequence). The ends were cut back, 3 bases at V and 0 bases at J, with 7 bases in the middle. The CDR3 loop spans 13 amino acids. The chain has TRBV20-1 and TRBJ2-3; D gene unclear. The TCR sequence derives from a man over 45 with active or convalescent COVID-19. The sequenced sample was peripheral blood. CDR3 sequence (DNA): TGCAGTGCTAGTGAGGCTAGCACAGATACGCAGTATTTT. This gives the protein CSASEASTDTQYF.